The rows below give T cell receptor beta chains drawn from one sample of a study of blood T cell repertoires in COVID-19. Generated by immunoSEQ multiplex PCR, the TCRdb table keeps only in-frame clones and is missing some. The data show under 150,000 clones, around four fifths seen once. The sequencing sample was made of PBMCs or T cells enriched from blood (not recorded which). These receptors originate from a woman in her thirties or forties who had recovered from COVID-19. The CDR3 runs from the conserved cysteine through the conserved F or W. A D gene is named only where the DNA matches it firmly. The size field is filled for only some rows; it gives once, few, many or a size class.

J gene	clone size	CDR3 length	D gene	V gene	CDR3 protein	CDR3 DNA
TRBJ1-2	few	15	NA	TRBV27	CASSLLRATDYGYTF	TGTGCCAGCAGTTTATTGAGGGCCACCGACTATGGCTACACCTTC
TRBJ2-7	NA	15	NA	TRBV25-1	CASTLPGKRLHEQYF	TGTGCCAGCACCTTACCCGGGAAGAGGCTCCACGAGCAGTACTTC
TRBJ1-6	NA	15	NA	TRBV27	CASSLSGTYNSPLHF	TGTGCCAGCAGTTTGAGCGGTACCTATAATTCACCCCTCCACTTT
TRBJ2-1	NA	14	NA	TRBV30	CAWSVGGLYNEQFF	TGTGCCTGGAGTGTAGGGGGTCTCTACAATGAGCAGTTCTTC
TRBJ2-1	NA	18	NA	TRBV2	CASSEAAFLAGIYNEQFF	TGTGCCAGCAGTGAAGCGGCCTTCTTGGCGGGAATTTACAATGAGCAGTTCTTC
TRBJ2-7	once	12	NA	TRBV7-9	CASSIRGFEQYF	TGTGCCAGCAGTATCAGGGGCTTCGAGCAGTACTTC
TRBJ2-2	NA	14	NA	TRBV19	CASSIPGYSGELFF	TGTGCCAGTAGTATACCAGGGTACAGCGGGGAGCTGTTTTTT
TRBJ2-2	NA	13	NA	TRBV12-3/TRBV12-4	CASSLKERGELFF	TGTGCCAGCAGTTTAAAGGAGCGGGGGGAGCTGTTTTTT
TRBJ1-2	few	12	NA	TRBV6-1	CASSEEGYGYTF	TGTGCCAGCAGTGAAGAGGGGTATGGCTACACCTTC
TRBJ1-5	NA	12	NA	TRBV12-3/TRBV12-4	CASSPGDQPQHF	TGTGCCAGCAGTCCAGGGGACCAGCCCCAGCATTTT
TRBJ1-1	NA	12	NA	TRBV5-6	CASSHLATEAFF	TGTGCCAGCAGTCATCTAGCCACTGAAGCTTTCTTT
TRBJ2-1	NA	14	NA	TRBV5-4	CASSLGNRDNEQFF	TGTGCCAGCAGCTTGGGAAACAGGGACAATGAGCAGTTCTTC
TRBJ2-3	NA	14	NA	TRBV5-5	CASSPTTGTDTQYF	TGTGCCAGCAGCCCAACTACCGGCACAGATACGCAGTATTTT
TRBJ2-5	NA	19	TRBD2	TRBV5-1	CASSSSYLAGKITQETQYF	TGCGCCAGCAGCTCCAGTTACCTAGCGGGCAAAATCACCCAAGAGACCCAGTACTTC
TRBJ2-3	few	13	NA	TRBV12-3/TRBV12-4	CASNQGQTDTQYF	TGTGCCAGCAATCAGGGGCAAACAGATACGCAGTATTTT
TRBJ1-4	NA	15	NA	TRBV5-1	CASSLGASTNEKLFF	TGCGCCAGCAGCTTGGGGGCGTCAACTAATGAAAAACTGTTTTTT
TRBJ1-2	NA	12	TRBD1	TRBV28	CASSQNRGRDTF	TGTGCCAGCAGCCAAAACAGGGGGCGCGACACCTTC
TRBJ2-5	NA	15	NA	TRBV7-9	CASSLAGSLQETQYF	TGTGCCAGCAGCTTAGCGGGCAGTTTGCAAGAGACCCAGTACTTC
TRBJ1-2	NA	11	TRBD1	TRBV24-1	CATEYRGSYTF	TGTGCCACAGAGTACAGGGGAAGCTACACCTTC
TRBJ1-5	few	13	TRBD1	TRBV29-1	CSVLRGVGQPQHF	TGCAGCGTTCTCAGGGGGGTGGGGCAGCCCCAGCATTTT
TRBJ2-3	few	12	NA	TRBV11-2	CASTQSTDTQYF	TGTGCCAGCACCCAAAGCACAGATACGCAGTATTTT
TRBJ2-3	NA	15	NA	TRBV28	CASSLPNQGADTQYF	TGTGCCAGCAGCTTACCCAATCAGGGCGCAGATACGCAGTATTTT
TRBJ1-2	once	13	NA	TRBV14	CASSQEEYYGYTF	TGTGCCAGCAGCCAAGAAGAGTACTATGGCTACACCTTC
TRBJ1-2	NA	13	NA	TRBV29-1	CSARPVEREGYTF	TGCAGCGCCAGACCGGTGGAACGGGAGGGCTACACCTTC
TRBJ2-1	few	15	TRBD2	TRBV2	CASSLGLAGVNEQFF	TGTGCCAGCAGCCTTGGACTAGCGGGGGTTAATGAGCAGTTCTTC
TRBJ2-3	NA	14	NA	TRBV7-3	CASSWGPPPDTQYF	TGTGCCAGCAGCTGGGGGCCCCCCCCAGATACGCAGTATTTT
TRBJ2-3	once	15	TRBD2	TRBV7-8	CASSFHGRARDTQYF	TGTGCCAGCAGCTTCCACGGGAGGGCCAGGGATACGCAGTATTTT
TRBJ1-5	NA	13	NA	TRBV15	CATTSERFQPQHF	TGTGCCACCACCTCGGAGAGGTTTCAGCCCCAGCATTTT
TRBJ2-2	few	16	TRBD2	TRBV19	CASSISGGGAIGELFF	TGTGCCAGTAGTATTAGCGGGGGAGGGGCGATCGGGGAGCTGTTTTTT
TRBJ2-1	NA	17	TRBD2	TRBV10-3	CAISESSGGSAYNEQFF	TGTGCCATCAGTGAGTCTAGCGGGGGGTCCGCCTACAATGAGCAGTTCTTC
TRBJ1-6	NA	15	NA	TRBV15	CATSRDLWTNSPLHF	TGTGCCACCAGCAGAGATCTCTGGACAAATTCACCCCTCCACTTT
TRBJ2-3	NA	18	TRBD1	TRBV5-1	CASSLGGGRRLGTDTQYF	TGCGCCAGCAGCTTGGGAGGGGGCAGACGTCTGGGCACAGATACGCAGTATTTT
TRBJ2-3	NA	12	NA	TRBV30	CACSPSTDTQYF	TGTGCCTGTTCTCCCAGCACAGATACGCAGTATTTT
TRBJ2-1	NA	13	NA	TRBV19	CASGHGPYNEQFF	TGTGCCAGCGGACACGGACCCTACAATGAGCAGTTCTTC
TRBJ1-2	NA	13	NA	TRBV28	CASRSTGIYGYTF	TGTGCCAGCAGATCAACAGGGATCTATGGCTACACCTTC
TRBJ1-1	NA	15	NA	TRBV19	CASSIEAGFYTEAFF	TGTGCCAGTAGTATAGAGGCCGGGTTTTACACTGAAGCTTTCTTT
TRBJ1-5	NA	14	NA	TRBV27	CASSLLFGNQPQHF	TGTGCCAGCAGTTTATTGTTCGGGAATCAGCCCCAGCATTTT
TRBJ1-6	NA	15	TRBD1	TRBV27	CASSFGTGGNSPLHF	TGTGCCAGCAGTTTCGGTACAGGGGGAAACTCACCCCTCCACTTT
TRBJ2-1	NA	13	NA	TRBV2	CASNTRRGNEQFF	TGTGCCAGTAATACAAGGCGCGGCAATGAGCAGTTCTTC
TRBJ2-7	NA	12	NA	TRBV7-9	CASSLSPGEQYF	TGTGCCAGCAGCCTAAGTCCGGGGGAGCAGTACTTC
TRBJ1-2	few	15	NA	TRBV7-2	CASSSRQQGLYGYTF	TGTGCCAGCAGCTCCCGGCAGCAGGGGCTCTATGGCTACACCTTC